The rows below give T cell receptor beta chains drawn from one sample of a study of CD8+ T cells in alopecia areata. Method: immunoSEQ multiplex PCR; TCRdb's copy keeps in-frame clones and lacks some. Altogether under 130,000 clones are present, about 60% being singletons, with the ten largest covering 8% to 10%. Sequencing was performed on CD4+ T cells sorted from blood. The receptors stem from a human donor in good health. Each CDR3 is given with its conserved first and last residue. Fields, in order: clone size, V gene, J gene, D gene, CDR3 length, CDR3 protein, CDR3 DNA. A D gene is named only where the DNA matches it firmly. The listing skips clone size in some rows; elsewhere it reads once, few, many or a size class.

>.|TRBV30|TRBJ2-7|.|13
CAWSTSGKYEQYF
TGTGCCTGGAGTACGTCAGGGAAGTACGAGCAGTACTTC
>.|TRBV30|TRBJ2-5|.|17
CAWSVRLPRGGKETQYF
TGTGCCTGGAGTGTACGCCTACCCAGGGGGGGAAAAGAGACCCAGTACTTC
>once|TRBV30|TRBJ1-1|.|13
CAWSVQRLTEAFF
TGTGCCTGGAGTGTACAGAGGTTGACTGAAGCTTTCTTT
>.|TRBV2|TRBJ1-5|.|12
CASSDGAQPQHF
TGTGCCAGCAGTGACGGCGCTCAGCCCCAGCATTTT
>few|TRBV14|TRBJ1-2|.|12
CASSSEGYGYTF
TGTGCCAGCAGCTCAGAGGGCTATGGCTACACCTTC
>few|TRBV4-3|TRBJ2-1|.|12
CASSQEGVEQFF
TGCGCCAGCAGCCAAGAAGGAGTTGAGCAGTTCTTC
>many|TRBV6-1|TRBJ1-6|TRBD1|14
CASSWDRGDKPLHF
TGTGCCAGCAGCTGGGACAGGGGTGATAAACCCCTCCACTTT
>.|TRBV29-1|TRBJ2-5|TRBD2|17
CSVGFLAGGDPQETQYF
TGCAGCGTTGGCTTTCTAGCGGGGGGCGACCCCCAAGAGACCCAGTACTTC
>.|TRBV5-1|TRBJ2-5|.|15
CASSFPGSRQETQYF
TGCGCCAGCAGCTTCCCAGGATCCCGCCAAGAGACCCAGTACTTC
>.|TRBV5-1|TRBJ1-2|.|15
CASSLGSSANYGYTF
TGCGCCAGCAGCTTGGGCAGCAGCGCTAACTATGGCTACACCTTC
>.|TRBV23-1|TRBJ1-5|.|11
CASSPGQPQHF
TGCGCCAGCAGCCCCGGCCAGCCCCAGCATTTT
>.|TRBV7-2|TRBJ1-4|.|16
CASSPTASAVAEKLFF
TGTGCCAGCAGCCCAACGGCTAGCGCGGTGGCTGAAAAACTGTTTTTT
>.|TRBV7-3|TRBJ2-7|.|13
CASSLRHREEQYF
TGTGCCAGCAGCCTACGGCACAGGGAGGAGCAGTACTTC
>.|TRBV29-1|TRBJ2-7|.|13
CSVDVGTGHEQYF
TGCAGCGTTGACGTTGGTACTGGGCACGAGCAGTACTTC
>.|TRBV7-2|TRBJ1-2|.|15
CASSSEEGPNYGYTF
TGTGCCAGCAGCTCCGAAGAGGGGCCTAACTATGGCTACACCTTC
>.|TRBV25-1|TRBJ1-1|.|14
CASSESAGTTEAFF
TGTGCCAGCAGTGAATCGGCAGGGACCACTGAAGCTTTCTTT
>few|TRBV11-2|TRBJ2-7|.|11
CASSSLYEQYF
TGTGCCAGCAGCTCCCTCTACGAGCAGTACTTC
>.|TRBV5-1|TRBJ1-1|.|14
CASSLDSRNTEAFF
TGCGCCAGCAGCTTGGACAGCCGGAACACTGAAGCTTTCTTT
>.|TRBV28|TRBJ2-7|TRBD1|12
CASRDSHYEQYF
TGTGCCAGCCGGGACAGCCACTACGAGCAGTACTTC
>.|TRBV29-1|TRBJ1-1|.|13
CSSSDSPNTEAFF
TGCAGCTCGTCGGACAGTCCGAACACTGAAGCTTTCTTT
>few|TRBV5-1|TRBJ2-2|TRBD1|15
CASSEGQSNTGELFF
TGCGCCAGCAGCGAGGGACAGTCCAACACCGGGGAGCTGTTTTTT
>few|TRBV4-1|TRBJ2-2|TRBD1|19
CASSQNTSGDRVTTGELFF
TGCGCCAGCAGCCAAAATACCTCCGGGGACAGGGTGACCACCGGGGAGCTGTTTTTT
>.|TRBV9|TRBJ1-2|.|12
CASRSNRYGYTF
TGTGCCAGCAGGTCAAACAGATACGGCTACACCTTC
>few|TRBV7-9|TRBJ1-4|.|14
CASRQRTGDEKLFF
TGTGCCAGCAGACAGAGGACGGGTGATGAAAAACTGTTTTTT
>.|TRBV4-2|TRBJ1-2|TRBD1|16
CASSQDGSRTGDGYTF
TGTGCCAGCAGCCAAGATGGGTCCCGGACAGGAGATGGCTACACCTTC
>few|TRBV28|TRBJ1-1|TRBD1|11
CASQGASEAFF
TGTGCCAGCCAGGGGGCCTCTGAAGCTTTCTTT
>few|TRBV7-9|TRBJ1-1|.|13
CASNTQGGTEAFF
TGTGCCAGCAATACTCAAGGGGGCACTGAAGCTTTCTTT
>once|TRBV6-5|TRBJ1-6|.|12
CASGRGDSPLHF
TGTGCCAGCGGGAGGGGGGATTCACCCCTCCACTTT
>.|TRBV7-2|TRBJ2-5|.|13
CASSMGRQETQYF
TGTGCCAGCAGCATGGGACGGCAAGAGACCCAGTACTTC
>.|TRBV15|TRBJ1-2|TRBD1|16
CATSPARTGSVYGYTF
TGTGCCACCAGCCCTGCGCGGACAGGGTCCGTCTATGGCTACACCTTC
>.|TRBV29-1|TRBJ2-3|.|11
CSVGHTDTQYF
TGCAGCGTTGGCCACACAGATACGCAGTATTTT
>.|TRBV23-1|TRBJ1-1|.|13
CASSQSGQAGAFF
TGCGCCAGCAGTCAAAGCGGGCAGGCGGGAGCTTTCTTT
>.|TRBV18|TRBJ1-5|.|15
CASSQHQGPDQPQHF
TGTGCCAGCTCACAGCATCAGGGGCCCGATCAGCCCCAGCATTTT
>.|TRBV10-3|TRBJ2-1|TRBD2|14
CAIKPGTSRNEQFF
TGTGCCATCAAACCCGGGACTAGCCGCAATGAGCAGTTCTTC
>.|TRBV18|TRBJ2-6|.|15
CASSRLDSGANVLTF
TGTGCCAGCTCACGACTTGACTCTGGGGCCAACGTCCTGACTTTC
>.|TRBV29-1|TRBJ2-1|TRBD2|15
CSVAPTSGVYNEQFF
TGCAGCGTTGCCCCCACTAGCGGGGTCTACAATGAGCAGTTCTTC
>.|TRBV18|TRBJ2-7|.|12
CASSPSSGEQYF
TGTGCCAGCTCCCCCTCATCGGGAGAGCAGTACTTC
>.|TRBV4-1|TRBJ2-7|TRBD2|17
CASSQEVLLAGGDEQYF
TGCGCCAGCAGCCAAGAGGTCTTACTAGCGGGGGGCGACGAGCAGTACTTC
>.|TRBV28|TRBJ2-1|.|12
CASSPPDVKQFF
TGTGCCAGCAGTCCCCCGGACGTGAAGCAGTTCTTC
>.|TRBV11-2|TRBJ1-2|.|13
CASSLAGPYGYTF
TGTGCCAGCAGCTTAGCGGGGCCCTATGGCTACACCTTC
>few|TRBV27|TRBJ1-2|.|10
CASSLDGYTF
TGTGCCAGCAGTTTAGATGGCTACACCTTC
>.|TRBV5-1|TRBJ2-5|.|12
CASRRGEETQYF
TGCGCCAGCCGAAGGGGAGAAGAGACCCAGTACTTC
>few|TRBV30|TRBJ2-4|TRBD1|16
CAWSVGGLAAKNIQYF
TGTGCCTGGAGTGTAGGGGGCCTCGCGGCCAAAAACATTCAGTACTTC
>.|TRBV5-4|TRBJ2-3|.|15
CASSFTQGITDTQYF
TGTGCCAGCAGCTTCACGCAGGGAATCACAGATACGCAGTATTTT
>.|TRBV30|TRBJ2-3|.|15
CAWSVKVAGADTQYF
TGTGCCTGGAGTGTAAAGGTGGCAGGGGCAGATACGCAGTATTTT
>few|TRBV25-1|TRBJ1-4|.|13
CASSVGDNEKLFF
TGTGCCAGCAGTGTCGGAGATAATGAAAAACTGTTTTTT
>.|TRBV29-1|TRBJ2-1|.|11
CSVHTRLEQFF
TGCAGCGTCCACACCCGACTTGAGCAGTTCTTC
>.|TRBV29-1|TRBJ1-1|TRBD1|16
CSVVGQGALRNSEAFF
TGCAGCGTTGTCGGGCAGGGGGCCCTTCGTAATAGTGAAGCTTTCTTT
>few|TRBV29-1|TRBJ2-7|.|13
CSVAGTRGNEQYF
TGCAGCGTTGCCGGGACCCGCGGGAACGAGCAGTACTTC
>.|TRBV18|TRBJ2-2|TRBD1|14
CASSPGTGHGELFF
TGTGCCAGCTCACCTGGGACAGGGCACGGGGAGCTGTTTTTT
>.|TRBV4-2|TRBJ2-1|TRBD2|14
CASSSGGDYNEQFF
TGTGCCAGCAGTAGCGGGGGGGATTACAATGAGCAGTTCTTC
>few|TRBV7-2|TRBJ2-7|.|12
CASSRPGYEQYF
TGTGCCAGCAGCCGGCCCGGCTACGAGCAGTACTTC
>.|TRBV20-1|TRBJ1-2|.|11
CSASRGAGYTF
TGCAGTGCTAGTCGGGGGGCTGGCTACACCTTC
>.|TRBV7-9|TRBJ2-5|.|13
CASSLEVLETQYF
TGTGCCAGCAGCTTAGAAGTCCTAGAGACCCAGTACTTC
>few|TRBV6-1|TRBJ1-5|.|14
CASSYDRANQPQHF
TGTGCCAGCAGTTATGACAGAGCCAATCAGCCCCAGCATTTT